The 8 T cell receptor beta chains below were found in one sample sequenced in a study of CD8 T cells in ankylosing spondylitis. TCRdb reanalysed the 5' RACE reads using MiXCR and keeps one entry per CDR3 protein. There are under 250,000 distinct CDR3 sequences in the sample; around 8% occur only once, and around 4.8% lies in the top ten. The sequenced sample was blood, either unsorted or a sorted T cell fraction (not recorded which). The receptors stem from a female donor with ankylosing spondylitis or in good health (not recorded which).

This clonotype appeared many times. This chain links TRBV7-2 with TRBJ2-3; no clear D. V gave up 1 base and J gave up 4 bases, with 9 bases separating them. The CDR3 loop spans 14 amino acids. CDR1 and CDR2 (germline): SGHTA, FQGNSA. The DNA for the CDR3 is TGTGCCAGCAGCTTAGGTATTCCCGCAGATACGCAGTATTTT. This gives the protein CASSLGIPADTQYF. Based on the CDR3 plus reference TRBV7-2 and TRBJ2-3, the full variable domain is GAGVSQSPSNKVTEKGKDVELRCDPISGHTALYWYRQSLGQGLEFLIYFQGNSAPDKSGLPSDRFSAERTGGSVSTLTIQRTQQEDSAVYLCASSLGIPADTQYFGPGTRLTVL.

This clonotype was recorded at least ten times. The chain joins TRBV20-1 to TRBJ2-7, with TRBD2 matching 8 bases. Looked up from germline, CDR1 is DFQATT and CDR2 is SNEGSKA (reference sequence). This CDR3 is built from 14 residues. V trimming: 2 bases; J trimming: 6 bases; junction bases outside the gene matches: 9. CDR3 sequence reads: CSARLAGRAGEQYF. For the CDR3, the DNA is TGCAGTGCTAGACTAGCCGGGAGGGCCGGCGAGCAGTACTTC.

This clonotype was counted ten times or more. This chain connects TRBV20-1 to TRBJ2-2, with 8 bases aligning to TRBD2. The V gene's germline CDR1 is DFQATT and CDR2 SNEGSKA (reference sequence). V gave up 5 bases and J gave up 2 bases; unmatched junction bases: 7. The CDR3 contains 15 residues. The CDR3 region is CSAAGAGANTGELFF. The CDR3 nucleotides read TGCAGTGCTGCAGGAGCGGGAGCCAACACCGGGGAGCTGTTTTTT.

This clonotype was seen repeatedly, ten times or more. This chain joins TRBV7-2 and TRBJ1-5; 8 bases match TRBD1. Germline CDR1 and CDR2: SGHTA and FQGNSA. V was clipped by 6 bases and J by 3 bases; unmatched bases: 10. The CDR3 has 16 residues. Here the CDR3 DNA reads TGTGCCAGCAGTCCCGGGACAGGATTAACCAATCAGCCCCAGCATTTT. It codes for CASSPGTGLTNQPQHF.

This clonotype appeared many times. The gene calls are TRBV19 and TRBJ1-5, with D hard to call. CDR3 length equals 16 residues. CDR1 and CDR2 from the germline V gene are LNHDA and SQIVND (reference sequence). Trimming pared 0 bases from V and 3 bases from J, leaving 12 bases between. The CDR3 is CASSIDIGTTNQPQHF. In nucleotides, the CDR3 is TGTGCCAGTAGTATAGATATAGGCACAACCAATCAGCCCCAGCATTTT.

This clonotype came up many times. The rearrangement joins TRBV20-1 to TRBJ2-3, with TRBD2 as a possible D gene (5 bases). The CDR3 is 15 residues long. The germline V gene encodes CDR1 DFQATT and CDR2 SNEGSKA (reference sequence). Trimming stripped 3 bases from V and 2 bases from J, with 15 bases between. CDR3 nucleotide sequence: TGCAGTGCTAGCTCGGGGATGGATGACACAGATACGCAGTATTTT. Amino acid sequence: CSASSGMDDTDTQYF.

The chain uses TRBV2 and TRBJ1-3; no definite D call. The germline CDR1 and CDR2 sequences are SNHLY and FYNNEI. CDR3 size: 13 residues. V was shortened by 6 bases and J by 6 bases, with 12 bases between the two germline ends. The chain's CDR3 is CASRGPDQNTIYF. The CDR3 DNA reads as TGTGCCAGCAGAGGTCCGGATCAAAACACCATATATTTT.

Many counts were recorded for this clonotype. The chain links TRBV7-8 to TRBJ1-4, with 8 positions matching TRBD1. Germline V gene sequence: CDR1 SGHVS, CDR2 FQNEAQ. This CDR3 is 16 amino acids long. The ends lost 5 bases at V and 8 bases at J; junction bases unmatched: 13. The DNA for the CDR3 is TGTGCCAGCAGCCCCCTTAGGACAGGGCGAGGCGAAAAACTGTTTTTT. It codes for CASSPLRTGRGEKLFF.